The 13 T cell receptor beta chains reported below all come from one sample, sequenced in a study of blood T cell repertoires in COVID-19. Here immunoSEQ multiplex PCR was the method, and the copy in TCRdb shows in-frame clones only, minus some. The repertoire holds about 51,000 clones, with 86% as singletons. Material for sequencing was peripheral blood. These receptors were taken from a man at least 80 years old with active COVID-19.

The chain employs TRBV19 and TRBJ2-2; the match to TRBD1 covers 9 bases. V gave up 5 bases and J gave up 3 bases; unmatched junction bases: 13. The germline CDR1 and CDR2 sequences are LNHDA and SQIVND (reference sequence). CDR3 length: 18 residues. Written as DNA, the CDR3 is TGTGCCAGTAGTCTCACCTGGGACAGGGCGATCGACACCGGGGAGCTGTTTTTT. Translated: CASSLTWDRAIDTGELFF.

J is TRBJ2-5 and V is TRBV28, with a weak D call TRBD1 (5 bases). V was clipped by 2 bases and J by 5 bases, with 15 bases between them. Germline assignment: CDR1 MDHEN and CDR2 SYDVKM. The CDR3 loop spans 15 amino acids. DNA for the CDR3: TGTGCCAGCAGTTTAGTCAGGACACTACAGGAGACCCAGTACTTC. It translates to CASSLVRTLQETQYF.

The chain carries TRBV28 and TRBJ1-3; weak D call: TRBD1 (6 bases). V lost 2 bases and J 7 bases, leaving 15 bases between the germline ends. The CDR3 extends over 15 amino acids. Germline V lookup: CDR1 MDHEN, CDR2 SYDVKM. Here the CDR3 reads CASSLRDTHLNTIYF. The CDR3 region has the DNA TGTGCCAGCAGTTTAAGGGACACGCATCTCAACACCATATATTTT.

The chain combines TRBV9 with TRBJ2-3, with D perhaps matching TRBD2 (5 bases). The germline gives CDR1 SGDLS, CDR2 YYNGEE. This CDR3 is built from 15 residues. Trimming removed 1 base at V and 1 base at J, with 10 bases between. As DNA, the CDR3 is TGTGCCAGCAGCGTAAACGGAGGAGGCACAGATACGCAGTATTTT. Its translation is CASSVNGGGTDTQYF.

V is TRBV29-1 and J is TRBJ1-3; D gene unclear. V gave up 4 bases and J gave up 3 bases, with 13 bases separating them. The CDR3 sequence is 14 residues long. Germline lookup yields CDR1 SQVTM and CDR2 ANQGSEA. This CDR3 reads CSVVAAGSGNTIYF. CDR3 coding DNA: TGCAGCGTTGTAGCGGCAGGCAGTGGAAACACCATATATTTT.

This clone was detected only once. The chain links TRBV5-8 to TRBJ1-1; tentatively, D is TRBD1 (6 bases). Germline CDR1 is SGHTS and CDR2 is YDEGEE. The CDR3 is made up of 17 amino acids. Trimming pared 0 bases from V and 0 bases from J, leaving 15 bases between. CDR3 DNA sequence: TGTGCCAGCAGCTTGGGGGGAGTCAGGGGACTGAACACTGAAGCTTTCTTT. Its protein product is CASSLGGVRGLNTEAFF. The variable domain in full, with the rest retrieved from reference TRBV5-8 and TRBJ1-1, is EAGVTQSPTHLIKTRGQQATLRCSPISGHTSVYWYQQALGLGLQFLLWYDEGEERNRGNFPPRFSGRQFPNYSSELNVNALELEDSALYLCASSLGGVRGLNTEAFFGQGTRLTVV.

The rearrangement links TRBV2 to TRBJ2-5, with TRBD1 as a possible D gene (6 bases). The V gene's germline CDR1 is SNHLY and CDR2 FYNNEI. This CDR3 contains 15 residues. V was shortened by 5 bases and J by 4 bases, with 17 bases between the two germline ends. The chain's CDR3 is CASSPEGVGGETQYF. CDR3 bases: TGTGCCAGCAGTCCTGAGGGGGTGGGCGGAGAGACCCAGTACTTC.

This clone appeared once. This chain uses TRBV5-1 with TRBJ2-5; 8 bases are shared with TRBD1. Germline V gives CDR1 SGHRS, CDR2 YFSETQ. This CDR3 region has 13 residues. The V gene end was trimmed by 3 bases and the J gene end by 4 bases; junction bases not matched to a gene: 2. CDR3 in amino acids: CASSSDRAETQYF. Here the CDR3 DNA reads TGCGCCAGCAGCTCGGACAGGGCAGAGACCCAGTACTTC.

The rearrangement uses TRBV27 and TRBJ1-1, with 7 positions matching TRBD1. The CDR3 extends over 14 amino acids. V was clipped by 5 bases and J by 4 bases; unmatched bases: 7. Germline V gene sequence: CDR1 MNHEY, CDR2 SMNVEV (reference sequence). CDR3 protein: CASSLRQGLTEAFF. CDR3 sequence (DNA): TGTGCCAGCAGTCTGCGACAGGGCCTCACTGAAGCTTTCTTT.

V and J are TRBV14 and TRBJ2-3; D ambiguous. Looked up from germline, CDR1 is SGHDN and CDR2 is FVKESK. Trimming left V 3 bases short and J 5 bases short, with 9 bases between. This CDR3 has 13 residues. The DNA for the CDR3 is TGTGCCAGCAGCCACGCTTCGGGAGATACGCAGTATTTT. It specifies CASSHASGDTQYF.

CDR3 sequence: CASSLTPTGFTDTQYF. The DNA for the CDR3 is TGCGCCAGCAGCTTGACCCCTACAGGGTTCACAGATACGCAGTATTTT. The J gene is TRBJ2-3, the V gene TRBV5-1; possible D gene TRBD1, 6 bases. The germline V gene encodes CDR1 SGHRS and CDR2 YFSETQ. The CDR3 runs to 16 residues. Between the trimmed V and J ends, which lost 1 base and 2 bases, there was a span of 14 bases.

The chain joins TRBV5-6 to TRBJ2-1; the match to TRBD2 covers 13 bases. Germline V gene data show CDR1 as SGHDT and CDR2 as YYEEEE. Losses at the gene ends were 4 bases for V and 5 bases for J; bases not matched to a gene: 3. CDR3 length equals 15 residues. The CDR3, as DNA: TGTGCCAGCAGCCATGGACTAGCGGGGGACAATGAGCAGTTCTTC. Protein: CASSHGLAGDNEQFF.

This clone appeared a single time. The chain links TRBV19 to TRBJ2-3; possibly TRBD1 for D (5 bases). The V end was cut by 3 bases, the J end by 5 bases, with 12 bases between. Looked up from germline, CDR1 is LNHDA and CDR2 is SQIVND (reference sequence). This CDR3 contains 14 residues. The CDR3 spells CASSMGREGDTQYF. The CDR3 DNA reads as TGTGCCAGTAGTATGGGCAGGGAAGGAGATACGCAGTATTTT.